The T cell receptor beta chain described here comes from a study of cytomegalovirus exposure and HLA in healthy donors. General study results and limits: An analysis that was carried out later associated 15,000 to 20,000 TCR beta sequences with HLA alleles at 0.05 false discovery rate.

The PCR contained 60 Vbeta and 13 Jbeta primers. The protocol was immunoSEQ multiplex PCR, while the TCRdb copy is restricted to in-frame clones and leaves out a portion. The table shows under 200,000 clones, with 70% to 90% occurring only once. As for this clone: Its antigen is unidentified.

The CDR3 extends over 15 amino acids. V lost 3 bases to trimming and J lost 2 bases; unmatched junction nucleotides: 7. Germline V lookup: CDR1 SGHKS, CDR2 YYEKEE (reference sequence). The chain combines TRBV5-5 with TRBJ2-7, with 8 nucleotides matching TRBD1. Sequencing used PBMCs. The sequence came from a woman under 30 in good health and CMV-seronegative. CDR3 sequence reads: CASSYDRGVPYEQYF. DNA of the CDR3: TGTGCCAGCAGCTACGACAGGGGTGTCCCCTACGAGCAGTACTTC.